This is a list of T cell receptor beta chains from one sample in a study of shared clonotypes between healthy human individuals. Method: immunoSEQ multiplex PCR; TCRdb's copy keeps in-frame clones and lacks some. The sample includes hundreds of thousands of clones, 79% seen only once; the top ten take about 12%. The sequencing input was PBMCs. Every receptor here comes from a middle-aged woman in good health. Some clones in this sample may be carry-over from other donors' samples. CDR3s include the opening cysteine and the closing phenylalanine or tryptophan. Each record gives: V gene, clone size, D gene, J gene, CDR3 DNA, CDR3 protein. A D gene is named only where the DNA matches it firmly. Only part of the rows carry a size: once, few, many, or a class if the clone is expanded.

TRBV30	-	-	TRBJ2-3	TGTGCCTGGGCGGGGCTCGGGCTTACGAGTTCACCTATGTTGGAAGCAGATACGCAGTATTTT	CAWAGLGLTSSPMLEADTQYF
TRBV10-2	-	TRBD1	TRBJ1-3	TGCGCCAGCAGTGAGTTGTACAGGGGAGGTGGCTCTGGAAACACCATATATTTT	CASSELYRGGGSGNTIYF
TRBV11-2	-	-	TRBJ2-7	TGTGCCAGCAGCTCCCCGCGCCAGCGGGAGCAGTACTTC	CASSSPRQREQYF
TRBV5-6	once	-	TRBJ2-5	TGTGCCAGCAGCTTGGGTAGCGTGAGGGAGACCCAGTACTTC	CASSLGSVRETQYF
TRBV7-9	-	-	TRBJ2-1	TGTGCCAGCAGCTTATTTGGGGGGATAAACAATGAGCAGTTCTTC	CASSLFGGINNEQFF
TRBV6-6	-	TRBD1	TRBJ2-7	TGTGCCAGCAGCCGAAAAGACAGGGGCAGCTCCTACGAGCAGTACTTC	CASSRKDRGSSYEQYF
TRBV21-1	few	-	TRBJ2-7	TGTGCCAGCAGCAACCGGGACAGGGGCTCCTACGAGCAGTACTTC	CASSNRDRGSYEQYF
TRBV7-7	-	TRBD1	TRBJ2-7	TGTGCTAGCAGCTTAGCGGCACCGGGACAGGGTCAATCCGAGCAGTACTTC	CASSLAAPGQGQSEQYF
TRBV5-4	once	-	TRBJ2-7	TGTGCCAGCAGCTCGGGGGACAGAGCCTACGAGCAGTACTTC	CASSSGDRAYEQYF
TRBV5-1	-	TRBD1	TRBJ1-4	TGCGCCAGCAGCTTACAGGGGACTAATGAAAAACTGTTTTTT	CASSLQGTNEKLFF
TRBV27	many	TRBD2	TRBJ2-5	TGTGCCAGCATGGTTCTTTCTGGCGGGAGTGGTGTTGAGACCCAGTACTTC	CASMVLSGGSGVETQYF
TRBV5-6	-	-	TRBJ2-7	TGTGCCAGCAGCGCCCAGGGGTTCCCGCCCTACGAGCAGTACTTC	CASSAQGFPPYEQYF
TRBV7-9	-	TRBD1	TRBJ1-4	TGTGCCAGCAGCCTTGAGGGACAGGGTTATGAAAAACTGTTTTTT	CASSLEGQGYEKLFF
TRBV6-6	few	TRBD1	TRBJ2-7	TGTGCCAGCAGTTCAGCAGGGGGCGTGAACGAGCAGTACTTC	CASSSAGGVNEQYF
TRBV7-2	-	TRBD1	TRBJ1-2	TGTGCCAGCAGCTCGAGCCGACAGGGGTACAATGGCTACACCTTC	CASSSSRQGYNGYTF
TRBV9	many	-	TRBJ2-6	TGTGCCAGCAGCGGACACTCTGGGGCCAACGTCCTGACTTTC	CASSGHSGANVLTF
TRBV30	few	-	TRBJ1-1	TGTGCCTGGAGTGAGTTCGGGAGCACTGAAGCTTTCTTT	CAWSEFGSTEAFF
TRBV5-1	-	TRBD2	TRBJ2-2	TGCGCCAGCAGCCTTACTAGCGGGAGGGTTACCGGGGAGCTGTTTTTT	CASSLTSGRVTGELFF
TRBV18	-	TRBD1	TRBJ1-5	TGTGCCAGCTCAGAGACAGGGAGGAATCAGCCCCAGCATTTT	CASSETGRNQPQHF
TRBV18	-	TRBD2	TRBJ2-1	TGTGCCAGCTCACTCACTCCTCCGGGACAGACAATTACTAGCGGGAGGGCCCTTGAGCAGTTCTTC	CASSLTPPGQTITSGRALEQFF
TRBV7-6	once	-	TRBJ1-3	TGTGCCAGCAGCTTAGGGACTGGAAACACCATATATTTT	CASSLGTGNTIYF
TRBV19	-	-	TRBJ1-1	TGTGCCAGTAGTGAAGGAGCCATGAACACTGAAGCTTTCTTT	CASSEGAMNTEAFF
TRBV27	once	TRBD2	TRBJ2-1	TGTGCCAGCAGTTTATCTCCGGGAGGCCTCTACAATGAGCAGTTCTTC	CASSLSPGGLYNEQFF
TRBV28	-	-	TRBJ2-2	TGTGCCAGCAGTTTAGCAGGGTGGAACACCGGGGAGCTGTTTTTT	CASSLAGWNTGELFF
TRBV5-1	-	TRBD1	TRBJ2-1	TGCGCCAGCAGCTCCCGGGGACAGGGGAAGAATGAGCAGTTCTTC	CASSSRGQGKNEQFF
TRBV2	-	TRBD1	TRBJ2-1	TGTGCCAGCAGGAACCGGGACAGGGGACACAATGAGCAGTTCTTC	CASRNRDRGHNEQFF
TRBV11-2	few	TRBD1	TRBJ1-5	TGTGCCAGCAGCTTGGACAGGGGAGTAGGTCAGCCCCAGCATTTT	CASSLDRGVGQPQHF
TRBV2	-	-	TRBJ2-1	TGTGCCAGCAGTGGTAACGGGGGCCGGGATGAGCAGTTCTTC	CASSGNGGRDEQFF
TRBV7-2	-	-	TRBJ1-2	TGTGCCAGCAGCCCCAACCGACAGGTCGGCTACACCTTC	CASSPNRQVGYTF
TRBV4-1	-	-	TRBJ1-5	TGCGCCAGCAGCAGGACGCCGAGGGGCAATCAGCCCCAGCATTTT	CASSRTPRGNQPQHF
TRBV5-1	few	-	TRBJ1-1	TGCGCCAGCAGCTTTTGGGCGACAGAGAACACTGAAGCTTTCTTT	CASSFWATENTEAFF